This passage covers 25 T cell receptor beta chains from one sample sequenced in a study of blood T cell repertoires in COVID-19. The data were produced by immunoSEQ multiplex PCR, yet TCRdb's version contains in-frame clones alone and is incomplete. This sample has about 45,000 clones, with around 85% found just once. The sequenced sample was peripheral blood. The receptor source for this set is an elderly woman with acute or convalescent COVID-19.

The genes are TRBV18 and TRBJ1-2; D unresolved. Trimming took off 0 bases at V and 4 bases at J, with 21 bases between the two ends. Germline CDR1 KGHSH, CDR2 LQKENI. There are 18 residues in the CDR3. CDR3 sequence reads: CASSPPSPARRGSYGYTF. CDR3 sequence (DNA): TGTGCCAGCTCACCACCGTCGCCAGCCCGACGCGGGAGCTATGGCTACACCTTC.

To note about this clone: Mismatch with germline at one junction end may stem from a read error. This chain connects TRBV18 to TRBJ1-1; D ambiguous. Germline lookup yields CDR1 KGHSH and CDR2 LQKENI. CDR3 size: 13 residues. CDR3 sequence reads: CASSQVVNAEAFF. The CDR3 region has the DNA TGTGCCAGCTCGCAGGTGGTGAACGCTGAAGCTTTCTTT.

This rearrangement joins TRBV7-9 to TRBJ2-2; the D is unclear. V lost 0 bases to trimming and J lost 7 bases, with 12 bases between them. This CDR3 has 15 amino acids. Germline V gene sequence: CDR1 SEHNR, CDR2 FQNEAQ (reference sequence). CDR3 loop: CASSLASLQIGELFF. The CDR3, as DNA: TGTGCCAGCAGCTTAGCTTCCCTACAGATCGGGGAGCTGTTTTTT. Looking up the rest from reference TRBV7-9 and TRBJ2-2 gives the full variable domain: DTGVSQNPRHKITKRGQNVTFRCDPISEHNRLYWYRQTLGQGPEFLTYFQNEAQLEKSRLLSDRFSAERPKGSFSTLEIQRTEQGDSAMYLCASSLASLQIGELFFGEGSRLTVL.

The chain's CDR3 is CASSPGTGLGVNEQFF. In DNA, the CDR3 is TGTGCCAGCTCACCAGGGACAGGGCTGGGAGTAAATGAGCAGTTCTTC. The chain carries TRBV18 and TRBJ2-1; 9 bases map to TRBD1. The V and J ends lost 2 bases and 7 bases, in that order; junction bases with no gene match: 9. Germline CDR1 is KGHSH and CDR2 is LQKENI. CDR3 length equals 16 residues.

In this sample, this clone turned up a few times. This sequence joins TRBV24-1 and TRBJ2-1, with a possible D match to TRBD2 (6 bases). V gave up 7 bases and J gave up 9 bases, with 21 bases separating them. Per the germline V gene, CDR1 is KGHDR and CDR2 is SFDVKD. The CDR3 totals 15 residues. CDR3 loop: CATSPGTHYSSEQFF. CDR3 DNA sequence: TGTGCCACCAGCCCCGGGACTCATTACAGTAGTGAGCAGTTCTTC.

The chain joins TRBV27 to TRBJ1-5, with D possibly TRBD1 on 6 matching bases. V was trimmed by 6 bases and J by 7 bases, leaving 13 bases between them. Germline values: CDR1 MNHEY, CDR2 SMNVEV (reference sequence). The CDR3 consists of 13 residues. This CDR3 reads CASRGGAGQPQHF. CDR3 DNA: TGTGCCAGCAGAGGGGGGGCAGGGCAGCCCCAGCATTTT.

This clone was observed once. The genes are TRBV6-2 or TRBV6-3 and TRBJ2-7; D uncertain. Trimming removed 5 bases at V and 5 bases at J, with 10 bases between. The CDR3 runs 12 residues. CDR1 is MNHEY, CDR2 SVGEGT, per germline. CDR3 nucleotide sequence: TGTGCCAGCAGTCAAAGACTTGACGAGCAGTACTTC. Its translation is CASSQRLDEQYF.

The rearrangement uses TRBV6-6 and TRBJ2-5; 8 nucleotides align to TRBD1. CDR1 and CDR2 from the germline V gene are MNHNY and SVGAGI (reference sequence). The CDR3 is 14 residues long. V was pared by 11 bases and J by 1 base, with 9 bases of the junction left unmatched. The CDR3 DNA reads TGTGCCCACAGCAGGGGGCTCGGCCAAGAGACCCAGTACTTC. Encoded protein: CAHSRGLGQETQYF.

The chain is built from TRBV3-1 (or the pseudogene TRBV3-2) and TRBJ2-7; D remains ambiguous. There are 14 residues in the CDR3. The germline V gene encodes CDR1 LGHDT and CDR2 YNNKEL (reference sequence). Trimming left V 0 bases short and J 3 bases short, with 9 bases between. CDR3 sequence: CASSQDQALYEQYF. For the CDR3, the DNA is TGTGCCAGCAGCCAAGATCAAGCACTCTACGAGCAGTACTTC.

This rearrangement joins TRBV19 to TRBJ2-1; 8 bases align to TRBD2. From germline, CDR1 is LNHDA and CDR2 SQIVND (reference sequence). This CDR3 contains 16 residues. Trimming cost V 2 bases and J 0 bases; bases outside gene matches: 3. CDR3 DNA: TGTGCCAGTAGTATATCCAGCGGGAGCTCCTACAATGAGCAGTTCTTC. It codes for CASSISSGSSYNEQFF.

For the CDR3, the DNA is TGCGCCAGCAGCTCCCGTAGCGGTCTCAGAGTAAATGAGCAGTTCTTC. This codes for CASSSRSGLRVNEQFF. The chain joins TRBV5-1 to TRBJ2-1; D might be TRBD2 (6 bases). Trimming took off 3 bases at V and 7 bases at J, with 20 bases between the two ends. This CDR3 is built from 16 residues. Per the germline V gene, CDR1 is SGHRS and CDR2 is YFSETQ.

The chain has TRBV27 and TRBJ1-1; D possibly corresponds to TRBD1 (6 bases). The CDR3 spans 14 residues. Germline CDR1 MNHEY, CDR2 SMNVEV (reference sequence). The V and J ends lost 5 bases and 2 bases respectively, with 12 bases between them. The CDR3 sequence: CASSLQGRNTEAFF. The CDR3 DNA follows: TGTGCCAGCAGTCTACAGGGTCGTAACACTGAAGCTTTCTTT.

The chain couples TRBV11-2 to TRBJ1-1; perhaps TRBD1 as D (5 bases). The V gene lost 5 bases and the J gene lost 3 bases, with 16 bases spanning the gap. Per the germline V gene, CDR1 is SGHAT and CDR2 is FQNNGV. The CDR3 is 15 residues long. CDR3 sequence: CASSPTGGSYTEAFF. The CDR3 coding sequence is TGTGCCAGCAGCCCCACAGGTGGTAGTTACACTGAAGCTTTCTTT.

This chain links TRBV5-6 with TRBJ1-2; D possibly corresponds to TRBD1 (5 bases). Trimming pared 2 bases from V and 5 bases from J, leaving 16 bases between. There are 15 residues in the CDR3. Germline CDR1 and CDR2: SGHDT and YYEEEE. In DNA, the CDR3 is TGTGCCAGCAGCTTCGGTCAGGGAAAGGGGTATGGCTACACCTTC. Translation gives CASSFGQGKGYGYTF.

The rearrangement links TRBV2 to TRBJ2-7; D possibly corresponds to TRBD1 (5 bases). Deletions cut 10 bases from V and 0 bases from J, with 10 bases between. Germline CDR1 SNHLY, CDR2 FYNNEI. The CDR3 length is 12 residues. This CDR3 is CATQDSSYEQYF. CDR3 DNA: TGTGCCACGCAAGACAGCTCCTACGAGCAGTACTTC.

This chain uses TRBV2 with TRBJ2-2; no reliable D call. The V end was cut by 6 bases, the J end by 7 bases, with 15 bases between. Germline CDR1 is SNHLY and CDR2 is FYNNEI. The CDR3 spans 14 residues. The chain's CDR3 is CASSQSTASGELFF. The CDR3 DNA sequence: TGTGCCAGCAGCCAATCTACCGCAAGCGGGGAGCTGTTTTTT.

This clone has a handful of counts. The chain combines TRBV10-3 with TRBJ1-5, with D unclear. Trimming cost V 5 bases and J 1 base, with 9 bases left between them. Germline V lookup: CDR1 ENHRY, CDR2 SYGVKD. CDR3 length: 14 residues. CDR3: CAISSTGSNQPQHF. The CDR3 DNA sequence: TGTGCCATCAGTTCAACCGGGAGCAATCAGCCCCAGCATTTT.

The gene calls are TRBV7-8 and TRBJ1-5; D may be TRBD1 (5 bases). Deletions cut 5 bases from V and 9 bases from J, with 17 bases between. Germline V gene lookup returns CDR1 SGHVS and CDR2 FQNEAQ. The length of the CDR3 is 14 residues. The CDR3 sequence: CASSPPGGSGPQHF. The CDR3 nucleotides are TGTGCCAGCAGCCCCCCGGGGGGGTCGGGGCCCCAGCATTTT.

The chain carries TRBV5-1 and TRBJ1-1; D call uncertain. This CDR3 spans 13 amino acids. Between the trimmed V and J ends, which lost 2 bases and 0 bases, there was a span of 5 bases. From germline, CDR1 is SGHRS and CDR2 YFSETQ. The chain's CDR3 is CASSFDLNTEAFF. The CDR3 DNA reads as TGCGCCAGCAGCTTCGACTTGAACACTGAAGCTTTCTTT. The entire variable domain, with the rest obtained from reference TRBV5-1 and TRBJ1-1, is as follows: KAGVTQTPRYLIKTRGQQVTLSCSPISGHRSVSWYQQTPGQGLQFLFEYFSETQRNKGNFPGRFSGRQFSNSRSEMNVSTLELGDSALYLCASSFDLNTEAFFGQGTRLTVV.

This sequence joins TRBV18 and TRBJ2-7; 9 positions agree with TRBD1. CDR1 and CDR2 from the germline V gene are KGHSH and LQKENI. The CDR3 has 14 residues. The V and J ends lost 3 bases and 7 bases, in that order; junction bases with no gene match: 7. CDR3 sequence (DNA): TGTGCCAGCTCACCGGGACAGGGTCCTTGGGAGCAGTACTTC. Protein sequence: CASSPGQGPWEQYF.

The rearrangement links TRBV3-1 (or the pseudogene TRBV3-2) to TRBJ2-3; 9 bases map to TRBD2. The CDR3 is 15 amino acids. Germline-derived CDR1 and CDR2 are LGHDT and YNNKEL (reference sequence). With 0 bases clipped from V and 7 bases from J, the junction kept 5 bases outside the gene matches. The CDR3 sequence is CASSQEVAGANTQYF. DNA of the CDR3: TGTGCCAGCAGCCAAGAGGTAGCGGGAGCCAATACGCAGTATTTT.

V usage is TRBV30 and J usage is TRBJ2-4, with D possibly TRBD2 on 5 matching bases. This CDR3 has 12 amino acids. V was shortened by 0 bases and J by 6 bases, with 6 bases between the two germline ends. Germline CDR1 reads GTSNPN; CDR2 reads SVGIG (reference sequence). This CDR3 reads CAWSVLGNIQYF. In DNA, the CDR3 is TGTGCCTGGAGTGTACTAGGAAACATTCAGTACTTC. Full variable domain (rest looked up from reference TRBV30 and TRBJ2-4): SQTIHQWPATLVQPVGSPLSLECTVEGTSNPNLYWYRQAAGRGLQLLFYSVGIGQISSEVPQNLSASRPQDRQFILSSKKLLLSDSGFYLCAWSVLGNIQYFGAGTRLSVL.

The chain links TRBV12-5 to TRBJ2-3; 8 positions match TRBD2. The CDR3 length is 15 residues. The J segment lost 5 bases and the V segment lost 6 bases, leaving 10 bases of the junction unmatched. Germline V gene sequence: CDR1 LGHNT, CDR2 FRNRAP. CDR3 residues: CASGPTSGAGDTQYF. The DNA of the CDR3 is TGTGCTAGTGGGCCTACTAGCGGAGCGGGAGATACGCAGTATTTT. The full variable domain, completed using reference TRBV12-5 and TRBJ2-3, is DARVTQTPRHKVTEMGQEVTMRCQPILGHNTVFWYRQTMMQGLELLAYFRNRAPLDDSGMPKDRFSAEMPDATLATLKIQPSEPRDSAVYFCASGPTSGAGDTQYFGPGTRLTVL.

The CDR3 region is CASKGTSQDSTDTQYF. The CDR3 DNA reads as TGTGCCAGCAAGGGGACTAGCCAGGATAGCACAGATACGCAGTATTTT. The V gene is TRBV6-6, the J gene TRBJ2-3; 9 positions agree with TRBD2. Looked up from germline, CDR1 is MNHNY and CDR2 is SVGAGI (reference sequence). The CDR3 spans 16 residues. Germline trimming cut 7 bases from V and 0 bases from J; bases unmatched to any gene: 8.

The chain has TRBV2 and TRBJ2-5, with a weak D call TRBD2 (6 bases). The V and J ends lost 8 bases and 3 bases respectively, with 13 bases between them. Germline V gene sequence: CDR1 SNHLY, CDR2 FYNNEI. The CDR3 covers 13 residues. In DNA, the CDR3 is TGTGCCAGCGCGGGACTCGGGAAAGAGACCCAGTACTTC. It translates to CASAGLGKETQYF. The full variable domain, rest sourced from reference TRBV2 and TRBJ2-5, is EPEVTQTPSHQVTQMGQEVILRCVPISNHLYFYWYRQILGQKVEFLVSFYNNEISEKSEIFDDQFSVERPDGSNFTLKIRSTKLEDSAMYFCASAGLGKETQYFGPGTRLLVL.